This T cell receptor (beta chain) was identified during a study of blood T cell repertoires in COVID-19. For the study at large: Samples came from the United States, Italy and Spain, spanning acute and convalescent COVID-19. From T cells, B-cell-depleted T cells, or PBMCs came the material, which was cDNA or gDNA.

In the authors' methods: Nucleated cell counts were estimated from reference gene primer amplification. Assay: immunoSEQ multiplex PCR; the TCRdb copy retains only in-frame clones and omits some. V, J and clone size derive from that table, while D and trimming were established from the DNA sequence. The table lists around 140,000 clones, about four fifths of them singletons. Sequenced: peripheral blood. The clonotype comes from a human donor in a cohort sampled during active COVID-19.

CDR3 residues: CASSPVGQGVPGELFF. Here the CDR3 DNA reads TGTGCCAGCAGCCCCGTGGGACAGGGGGTACCCGGGGAGCTGTTTTTT. This sequence joins TRBV7-8 and TRBJ2-2, with 11 bases lining up with TRBD1. With 5 bases clipped from V and 6 bases from J, the junction kept 8 bases outside the gene matches. Looked up from germline, CDR1 is SGHVS and CDR2 is FQNEAQ. The length of the CDR3 is 16 residues.